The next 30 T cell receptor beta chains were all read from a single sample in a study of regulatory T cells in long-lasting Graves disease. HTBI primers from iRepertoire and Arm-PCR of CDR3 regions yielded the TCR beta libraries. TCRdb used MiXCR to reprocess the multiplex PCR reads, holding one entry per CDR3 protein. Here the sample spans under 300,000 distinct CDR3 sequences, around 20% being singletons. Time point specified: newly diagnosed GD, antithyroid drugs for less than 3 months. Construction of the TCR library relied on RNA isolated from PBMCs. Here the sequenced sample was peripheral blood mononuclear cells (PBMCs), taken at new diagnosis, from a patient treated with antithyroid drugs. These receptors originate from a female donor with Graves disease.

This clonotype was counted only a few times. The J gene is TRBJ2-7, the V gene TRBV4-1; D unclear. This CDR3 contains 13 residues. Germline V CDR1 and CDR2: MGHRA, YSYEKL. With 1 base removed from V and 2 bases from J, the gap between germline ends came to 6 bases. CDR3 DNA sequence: TGCGCCAGCAGCCAAGTATCCGCCTACGAGCAGTACTTC. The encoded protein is CASSQVSAYEQYF.

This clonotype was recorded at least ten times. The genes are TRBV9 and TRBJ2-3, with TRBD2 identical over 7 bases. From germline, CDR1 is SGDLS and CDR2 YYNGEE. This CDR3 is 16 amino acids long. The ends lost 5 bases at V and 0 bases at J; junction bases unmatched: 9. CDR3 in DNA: TGTGCCAGCAGTCCGCCAACTAGCGAAAGCACAGATACGCAGTATTTT. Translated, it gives CASSPPTSESTDTQYF.

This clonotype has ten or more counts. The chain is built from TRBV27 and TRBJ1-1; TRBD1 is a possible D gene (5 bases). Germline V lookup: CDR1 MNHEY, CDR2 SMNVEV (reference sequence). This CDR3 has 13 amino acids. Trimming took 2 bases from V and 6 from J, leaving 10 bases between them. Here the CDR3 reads CASSLTRGSEAFF. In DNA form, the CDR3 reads TGTGCCAGCAGTTTAACTAGGGGCTCTGAAGCTTTCTTT.

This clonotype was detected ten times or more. The CDR3 DNA reads TGTGCCAGCAGCGTCCTATCTAGCGGGAGAGTAACCGGGGAGCTGTTTTTT. Its protein is CASSVLSSGRVTGELFF. This chain connects TRBV9 to TRBJ2-2, with TRBD2 matching 10 bases. This CDR3 contains 17 residues. Germline CDR1 and CDR2: SGDLS and YYNGEE. V lost 2 bases to trimming and J lost 5 bases; unmatched junction nucleotides: 9.

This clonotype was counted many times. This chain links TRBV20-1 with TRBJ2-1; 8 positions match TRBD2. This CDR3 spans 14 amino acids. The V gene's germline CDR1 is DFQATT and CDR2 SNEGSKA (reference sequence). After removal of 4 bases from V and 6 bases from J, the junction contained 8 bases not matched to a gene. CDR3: CSAKWGLDFNEQFF. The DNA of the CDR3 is TGCAGTGCTAAGTGGGGACTAGATTTCAATGAGCAGTTCTTC.

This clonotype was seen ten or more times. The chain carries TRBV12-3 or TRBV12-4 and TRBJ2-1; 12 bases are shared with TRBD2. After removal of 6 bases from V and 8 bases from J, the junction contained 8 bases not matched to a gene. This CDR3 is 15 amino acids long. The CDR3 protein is CASSPGLAGNDEQFF. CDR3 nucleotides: TGTGCCAGCAGCCCTGGACTAGCGGGAAACGATGAGCAGTTCTTC.

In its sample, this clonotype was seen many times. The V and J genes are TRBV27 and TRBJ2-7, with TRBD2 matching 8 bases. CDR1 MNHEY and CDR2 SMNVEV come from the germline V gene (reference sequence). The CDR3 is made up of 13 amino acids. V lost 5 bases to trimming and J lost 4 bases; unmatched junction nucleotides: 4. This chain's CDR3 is CASSSGSNYEQYF. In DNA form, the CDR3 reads TGTGCCAGCAGTAGCGGGAGTAATTACGAGCAGTACTTC.

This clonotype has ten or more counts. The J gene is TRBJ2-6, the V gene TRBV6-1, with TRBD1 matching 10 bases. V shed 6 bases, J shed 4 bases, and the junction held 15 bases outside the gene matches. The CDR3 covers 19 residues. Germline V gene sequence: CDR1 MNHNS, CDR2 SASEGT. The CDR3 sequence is CASRQWGGQGVTGANVLTF. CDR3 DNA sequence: TGTGCCAGCAGGCAGTGGGGCGGACAGGGGGTTACAGGGGCCAACGTCCTGACTTTC.

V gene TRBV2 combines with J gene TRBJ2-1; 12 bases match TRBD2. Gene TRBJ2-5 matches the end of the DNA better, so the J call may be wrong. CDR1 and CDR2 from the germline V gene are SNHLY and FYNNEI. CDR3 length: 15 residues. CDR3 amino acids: CAGKKTSGSQETQYF. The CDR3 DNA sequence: TGTGCCGGCAAGAAGACTAGCGGGAGCCAAGAGACCCAGTACTTC.

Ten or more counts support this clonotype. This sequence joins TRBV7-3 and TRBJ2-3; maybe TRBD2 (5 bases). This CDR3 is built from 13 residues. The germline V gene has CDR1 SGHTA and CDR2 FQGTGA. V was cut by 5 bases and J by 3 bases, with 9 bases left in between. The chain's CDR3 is CASSPGKTDTQYF. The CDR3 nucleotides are TGTGCCAGCAGCCCCGGGAAGACAGATACGCAGTATTTT. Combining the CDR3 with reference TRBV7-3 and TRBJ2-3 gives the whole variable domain GAGVSQTPSNKVTEKGKYVELRCDPISGHTALYWYRQSLGQGPEFLIYFQGTGAADDSGLPNDRFFAVRPEGSVSTLKIQRTERGDSAVYLCASSPGKTDTQYFGPGTRLTVL.

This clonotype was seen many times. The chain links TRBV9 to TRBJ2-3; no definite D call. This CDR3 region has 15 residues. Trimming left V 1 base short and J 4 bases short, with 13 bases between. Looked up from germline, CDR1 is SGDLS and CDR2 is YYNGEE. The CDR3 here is CASSVSQMGADTQYF. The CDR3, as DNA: TGTGCCAGCAGCGTATCACAGATGGGTGCAGATACGCAGTATTTT.

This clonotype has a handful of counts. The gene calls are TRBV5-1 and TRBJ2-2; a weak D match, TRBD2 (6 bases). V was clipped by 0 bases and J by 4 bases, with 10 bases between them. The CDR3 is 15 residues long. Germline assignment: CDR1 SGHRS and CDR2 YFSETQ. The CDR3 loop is CASSLDLASTGELFF. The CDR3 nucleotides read TGCGCCAGCAGCTTGGACCTAGCGAGCACCGGGGAGCTGTTTTTT.

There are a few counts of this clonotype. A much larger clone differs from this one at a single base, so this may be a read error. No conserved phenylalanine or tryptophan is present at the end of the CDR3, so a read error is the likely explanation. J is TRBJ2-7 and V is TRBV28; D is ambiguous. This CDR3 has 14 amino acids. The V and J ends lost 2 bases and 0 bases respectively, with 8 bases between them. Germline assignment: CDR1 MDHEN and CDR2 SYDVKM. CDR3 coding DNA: TGTGCCAGCAGTTTAGCTACCATCTCCTACGAGCAGTACTCC. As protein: CASSLATISYEQYS.

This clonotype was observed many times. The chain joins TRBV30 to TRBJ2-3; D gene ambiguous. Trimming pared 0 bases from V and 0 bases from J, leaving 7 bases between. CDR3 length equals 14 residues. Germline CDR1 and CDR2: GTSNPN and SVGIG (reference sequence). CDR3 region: CAWSVAGSTDTQYF. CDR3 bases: TGTGCCTGGAGTGTTGCCGGGAGCACAGATACGCAGTATTTT.

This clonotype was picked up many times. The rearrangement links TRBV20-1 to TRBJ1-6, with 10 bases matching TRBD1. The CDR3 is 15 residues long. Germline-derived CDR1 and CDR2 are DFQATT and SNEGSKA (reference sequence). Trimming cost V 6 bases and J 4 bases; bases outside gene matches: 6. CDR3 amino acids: CSALDRGPYNSPLHF. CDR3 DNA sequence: TGCAGTGCCCTCGACAGGGGGCCATATAATTCACCCCTCCACTTT.

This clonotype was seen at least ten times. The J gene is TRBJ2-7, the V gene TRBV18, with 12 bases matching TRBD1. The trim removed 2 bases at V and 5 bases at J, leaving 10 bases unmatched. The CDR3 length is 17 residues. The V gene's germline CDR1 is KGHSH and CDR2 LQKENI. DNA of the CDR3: TGTGCCAGCTCACCAACCGGGACAGGGGGCGAAATGAACGAGCAGTACTTC. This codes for CASSPTGTGGEMNEQYF.

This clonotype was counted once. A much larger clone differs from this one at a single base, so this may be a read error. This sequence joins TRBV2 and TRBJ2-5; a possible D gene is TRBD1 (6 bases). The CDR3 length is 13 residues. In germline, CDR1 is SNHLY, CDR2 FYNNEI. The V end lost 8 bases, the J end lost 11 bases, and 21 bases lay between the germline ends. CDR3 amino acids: CASGALQGDGQYF. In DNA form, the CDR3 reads TGTGCCAGCGGTGCATTACAGGGAGACGGGCAGTACTTC.

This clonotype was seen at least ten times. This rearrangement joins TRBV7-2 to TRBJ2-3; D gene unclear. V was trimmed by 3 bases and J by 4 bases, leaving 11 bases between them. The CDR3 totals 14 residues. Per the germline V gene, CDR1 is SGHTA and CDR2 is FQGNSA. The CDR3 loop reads CASSFHLGADTQYF. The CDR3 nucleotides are TGTGCCAGCAGCTTCCACCTCGGAGCAGATACGCAGTATTTT.

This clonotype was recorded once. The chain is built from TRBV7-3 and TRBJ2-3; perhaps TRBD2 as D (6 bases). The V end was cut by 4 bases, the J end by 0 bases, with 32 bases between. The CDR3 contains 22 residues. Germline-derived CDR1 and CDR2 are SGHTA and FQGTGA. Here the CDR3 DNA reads TGTGCCAGCAGCTCGACTTTTATGATGGGATGGATAGCGGCAGGCAGCACAGATACGCAGTATTTT. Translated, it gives CASSSTFMMGWIAAGSTDTQYF.

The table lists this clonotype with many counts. The CDR3 protein is CASRIYETQYF. The CDR3 nucleotides read TGTGCCAGCAGGATTTATGAGACCCAGTACTTC. The V and J genes are TRBV2 and TRBJ2-5; D remains unclear. This CDR3 spans 11 amino acids. Germline CDR1 SNHLY, CDR2 FYNNEI. V lost 6 bases, J lost 5 bases, and 7 bases lay in between.

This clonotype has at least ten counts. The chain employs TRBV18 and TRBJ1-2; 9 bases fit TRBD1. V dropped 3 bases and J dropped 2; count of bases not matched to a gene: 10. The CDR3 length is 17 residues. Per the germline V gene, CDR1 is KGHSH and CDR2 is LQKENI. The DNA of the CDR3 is TGTGCCAGCTCACCCGAACTCGGACAGGGGCTCAACTATGGCTACACCTTC. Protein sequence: CASSPELGQGLNYGYTF.

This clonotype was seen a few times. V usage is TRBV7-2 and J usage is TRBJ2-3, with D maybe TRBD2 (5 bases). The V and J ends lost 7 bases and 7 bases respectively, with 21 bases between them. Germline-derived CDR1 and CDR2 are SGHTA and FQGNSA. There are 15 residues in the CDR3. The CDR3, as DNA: TGTGCCAGCACCCGGGCCGGGGTAGCGTGGAATACGCAGTATTTT. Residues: CASTRAGVAWNTQYF.

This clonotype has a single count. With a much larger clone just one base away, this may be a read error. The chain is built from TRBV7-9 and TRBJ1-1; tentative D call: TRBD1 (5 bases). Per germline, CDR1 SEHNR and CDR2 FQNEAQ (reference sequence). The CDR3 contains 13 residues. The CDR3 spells CACSLGQGSEAFF. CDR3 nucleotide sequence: TGTGCCTGCAGCTTAGGGCAGGGATCTGAAGCTTTCTTT.

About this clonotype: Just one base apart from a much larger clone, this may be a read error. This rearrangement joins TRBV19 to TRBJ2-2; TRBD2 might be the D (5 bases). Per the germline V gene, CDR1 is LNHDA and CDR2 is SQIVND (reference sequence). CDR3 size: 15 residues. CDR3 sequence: CSSMRTFANTGELFF. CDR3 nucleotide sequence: TGTTCCAGTATGAGGACTTTCGCGAACACCGGGGAGCTGTTTTTT.

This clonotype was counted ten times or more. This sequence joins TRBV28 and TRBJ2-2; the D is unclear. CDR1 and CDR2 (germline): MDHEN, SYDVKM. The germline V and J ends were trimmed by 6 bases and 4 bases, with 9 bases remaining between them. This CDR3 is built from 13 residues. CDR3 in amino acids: CASRGWSTGELFF. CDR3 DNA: TGTGCCAGCAGGGGGTGGAGCACCGGGGAGCTGTTTTTT. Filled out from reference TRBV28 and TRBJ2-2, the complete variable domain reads DVKVTQSSRYLVKRTGEKVFLECVQDMDHENMFWYRQDPGLGLRLIYFSYDVKMKEKGDIPEGYSVSREKKERFSLILESASTNQTSMYLCASRGWSTGELFFGEGSRLTVL.

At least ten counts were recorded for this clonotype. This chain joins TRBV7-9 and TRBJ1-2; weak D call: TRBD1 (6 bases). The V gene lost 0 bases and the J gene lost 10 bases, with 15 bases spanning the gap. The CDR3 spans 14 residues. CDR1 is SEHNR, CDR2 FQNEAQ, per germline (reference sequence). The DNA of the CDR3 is TGTGCCAGCAGCTTAGCGGTTTCAGGGGAGGACTACACCTTC. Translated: CASSLAVSGEDYTF.

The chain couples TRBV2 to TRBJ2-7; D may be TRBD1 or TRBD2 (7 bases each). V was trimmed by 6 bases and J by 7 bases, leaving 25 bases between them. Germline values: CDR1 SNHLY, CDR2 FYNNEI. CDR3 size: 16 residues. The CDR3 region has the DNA TGTGCCAGCAGCTTAGCGGGCTCCACAGGGGTGGATGAGCAGTACTTC. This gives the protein CASSLAGSTGVDEQYF.

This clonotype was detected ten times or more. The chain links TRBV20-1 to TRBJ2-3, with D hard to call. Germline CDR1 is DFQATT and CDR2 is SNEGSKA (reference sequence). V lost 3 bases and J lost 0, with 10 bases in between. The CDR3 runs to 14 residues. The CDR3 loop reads CSARARGSTDTQYF. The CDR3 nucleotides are TGCAGTGCTAGGGCCCGTGGTAGCACAGATACGCAGTATTTT.

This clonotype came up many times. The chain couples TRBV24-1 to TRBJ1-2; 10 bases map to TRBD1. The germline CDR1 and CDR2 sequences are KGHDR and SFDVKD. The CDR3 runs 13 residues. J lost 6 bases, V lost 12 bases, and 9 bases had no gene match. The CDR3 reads CALRDRGPNGYTF. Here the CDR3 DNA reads TGTGCCCTCCGGGACAGGGGTCCGAATGGCTACACCTTC.

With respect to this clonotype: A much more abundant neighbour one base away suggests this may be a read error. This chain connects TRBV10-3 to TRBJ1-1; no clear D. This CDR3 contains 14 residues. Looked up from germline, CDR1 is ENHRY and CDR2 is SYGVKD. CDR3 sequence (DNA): TGTGGCATCGGGAGAGCCACCGGCGGCACTGAAGCTTTCTTT. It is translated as CGIGRATGGTEAFF.